The rows below give T cell receptor beta chains drawn from one sample of a study of prognosis after radiotherapy for stage I lung cancer. TCRdb recomputed calls from the multiplex PCR reads with MiXCR, one row per CDR3 protein. This sample carries about 18,000 distinct CDR3 sequences, roughly 47% of them seen once, and the ten largest clones take roughly two fifths. Sequencing used PBMCs, obtained before or after stereotactic body radiation therapy (not recorded which). Source of these receptors: a donor aged 50 or older with non-small cell lung cancer. Each CDR3 is given with its conserved first and last residue. D genes are given only for firm matches. Clone size is given for some rows only: seen once, a few or many times, or a class if the clone is expanded.

J gene,clone size,D gene,V gene,CDR3 DNA,CDR3 protein
TRBJ2-7,medium-sized,TRBD1,TRBV28,TGTGCCAGCACCCAGACAGGGGGACCCTACGAGCAGTACTTC,CASTQTGGPYEQYF
TRBJ2-2,many,NA,TRBV5-1,TGCGCCAGCAGCTCTCTAGCGTCGAACACCGGGGAGCTGTTTTTT,CASSSLASNTGELFF
TRBJ1-1,many,NA,TRBV7-6,TGTGCCAGCAGCTTGAGATCGGTCCAGAACACTGAAGCTTTCTTT,CASSLRSVQNTEAFF
TRBJ1-3,NA,NA,TRBV6-1,TGTGCCAGCAGTGAGGACGATCTTGGAAACACCATATATTTT,CASSEDDLGNTIYF
TRBJ2-1,many,NA,TRBV12-3/TRBV12-4,TGTGCCAGCAGACCCTCCGGGATCGCCGCAGGCAATGAGCAGTTCTTC,CASRPSGIAAGNEQFF
TRBJ2-7,once,NA,TRBV6-5,TGTGCCAGCAGTTATGGACAGACCTACGAGCAGTACTTC,CASSYGQTYEQYF
TRBJ2-1,few,TRBD2,TRBV7-3,TGTGCCAGCAGCTTCCTACTAGCGTCTTCCTACAATGAGCAGTTCTTC,CASSFLLASSYNEQFF
TRBJ2-2,medium-sized,NA,TRBV7-9,TGTGCCAGCAGCTTAGGGGGGTCCGGGGAGCTGTTTTTT,CASSLGGSGELFF
TRBJ2-1,many,TRBD2,TRBV11-2,TGTGCCAGCAGCCAGCGGTCTAGCGGGAGTAATGAGCAGTTCTTC,CASSQRSSGSNEQFF
TRBJ2-5,many,NA,TRBV5-1,TGCGCCAGCAGCTTACAGGCCCAAGAGACCCAGTACTTC,CASSLQAQETQYF
TRBJ2-2,NA,NA,TRBV20-1,TGCACGGGGCGGAGGAACACCGGGGAGCTGTTTTTT,CTGRRNTGELFF
TRBJ2-3,many,NA,TRBV28,TGTGCCAGCAGAGGATTCGGGGGGCCTATGGTAGATACGCAGTATTTT,CASRGFGGPMVDTQYF
TRBJ2-3,many,NA,TRBV12-3/TRBV12-4,TGTGCCAGCAGTGGGGAATCCACAGATACGCAGTATTTT,CASSGESTDTQYF
TRBJ1-2,NA,NA,TRBV28,TGTGCCAGCAGTCCAAGCTCATGTGGGGCGTATGGCTACACCTTC,CASSPSSCGAYGYTF
TRBJ2-7,once,NA,TRBV7-2,TGTGCCAGCAGCTTAGGGGACTACGAGCAGTACTTC,CASSLGDYEQYF
TRBJ2-2,NA,TRBD2,TRBV15,TGTGCCACCAGCAGAGATCGAGAGCTAGCGGGATGGACTGGGGAGCTGTTTTTT,CATSRDRELAGWTGELFF
TRBJ1-4,NA,NA,TRBV6-2/TRBV6-3,TGTGCCAGCAGGCCCGACTTATTTGGAAAACTGTTTTTT,CASRPDLFGKLFF
TRBJ1-2,large,TRBD1,TRBV15,TGTGCCACCAGCAGAGATCTAGGGGGCCCTGGCTACACCTTC,CATSRDLGGPGYTF
TRBJ1-5,many,TRBD1,TRBV30,TGTGCCTGGAGGGCATCGGACAGGGGCAATCAGCCCCAGCATTTT,CAWRASDRGNQPQHF
TRBJ2-7,many,TRBD2,TRBV20-1,TGCAGTGCTAGAGATCGGAAGCGGGAGTTCTTAGGTTACGAGCAGTACTTC,CSARDRKREFLGYEQYF
TRBJ1-2,many,NA,TRBV9,TGTGCCAGCAGCGGGGGACCGCTCTGGGCCTATGGCTACACCTTC,CASSGGPLWAYGYTF
TRBJ1-2,few,NA,TRBV7-9,TGTGCCAGCAGCTTTGACATGGATGATGGCTACACCTTC,CASSFDMDDGYTF
TRBJ2-2,NA,NA,TRBV6-1,TGTGCCAGCAGTGAAGCAAGTCCCGGAACTGGGGAGCTGTTTTTT,CASSEASPGTGELFF
TRBJ2-3,NA,NA,TRBV28,TGTGCCAGCAGAAGGGGGGATTTGGATACGCAGTATTTT,CASRRGDLDTQYF
TRBJ1-2,NA,TRBD1,TRBV27,TGTGCCAGCATCCTGTACAGGGGGATTTATGGCTACACCTTC,CASILYRGIYGYTF
TRBJ2-1,many,TRBD2,TRBV28,TGTGCCAGCCCCCCCCAGCGGGAGGGTAAGGATGAGCAGTTCTTC,CASPPQREGKDEQFF
TRBJ1-1,NA,NA,TRBV19,TGTGCCAGTAGTTCGCGGTGGAGGGGAACGGGGAGAGACACTGAAGCTTTCTTT,CASSSRWRGTGRDTEAFF
TRBJ2-1,many,TRBD2,TRBV7-9,TGTGCCAGCAGGCCAAGCGGGGGAGGAACCTACAATGAGCAGTTCTTC,CASRPSGGGTYNEQFF
TRBJ2-7,many,NA,TRBV7-9,TGTGCCAGCAGCTTAGTGGGCTACGAGCAGTACTTC,CASSLVGYEQYF
TRBJ2-6,NA,TRBD2,TRBV28,TGTGCCAGCAGTCCGCCTCCGGGACTAGCCCCTGGGGCCAACGTCCTGACTTTC,CASSPPPGLAPGANVLTF
TRBJ1-5,few,NA,TRBV30,TGTGCCTGGAGTGGTGGAGGCACTAGCAATCAGCCCCAGCATTTT,CAWSGGGTSNQPQHF
TRBJ2-7,NA,TRBD1,TRBV6-1,TGTGCCAGCACTGACCCCGGGACAGGGTGGGGCGAGCATTACTTC,CASTDPGTGWGEHYF
TRBJ2-1,NA,NA,TRBV6-1,TGTGCCAGCAAATCCTCCGGCGGCAATGAGCAGTTCTTC,CASKSSGGNEQFF
TRBJ2-7,many,NA,TRBV3-1,TGTGCCAGCAGCCCAAGATTAGGGATGACCTACGAGCAGTACTTC,CASSPRLGMTYEQYF
TRBJ2-5,many,TRBD2,TRBV18,TGTGCCAGCTCCCAAATTAGCGGGGGAAACCAAGAGACCCAGTACTTC,CASSQISGGNQETQYF
TRBJ2-2,NA,TRBD2,TRBV6-1,TGTGCCAGCAGTGACGGACTAGCGGGAGGGCCGGTAGGCGGGGAGCTGTTTTTT,CASSDGLAGGPVGGELFF
TRBJ1-1,many,NA,TRBV5-1,TGCGCCAGCAGCTGGGGGGCCCTGAACACTGAAGCTTTCTTT,CASSWGALNTEAFF
TRBJ2-7,NA,TRBD2,TRBV12-3/TRBV12-4,TGTGCCAGCAGTTCAACGCCCACCGGGACTAGCGGACTCTCCTACGAGCAGTACTTC,CASSSTPTGTSGLSYEQYF
TRBJ2-7,many,TRBD2,TRBV5-1,TGCGCCAGCAGCCCAACTAGCGGGGCTTCCTACGAGCAGTACTTC,CASSPTSGASYEQYF
TRBJ2-1,many,TRBD2,TRBV2,TGTGCCAGCAGCTCTAGCGGGGAATACAATGAGCAGTTCTTC,CASSSSGEYNEQFF
TRBJ1-6,few,NA,TRBV7-2,TGTGCCAGCAGCTTAGTTGCCAGGGGTTCCTATAATTCACCCCTCCACTTT,CASSLVARGSYNSPLHF
TRBJ1-1,many,NA,TRBV20-1,TGCAGTGCTAGCAAGGGTAACACTGAAGCTTTCTTT,CSASKGNTEAFF
TRBJ1-3,NA,NA,TRBV6-1,TGTGCCAGCAGTGACCCGCGGGGGTCTGGAAACACCATATATTTT,CASSDPRGSGNTIYF
TRBJ2-5,NA,NA,TRBV19,TGTGCCAGTCTCAGCGGGGAGGGGACACAGTACTTC,CASLSGEGTQYF
TRBJ2-3,many,TRBD2,TRBV9,TGTGCCAGCAGCCCGGGACTAGCGTCTAGCACAGATACGCAGTATTTT,CASSPGLASSTDTQYF